This T cell receptor (beta chain) originates from a study of cytomegalovirus exposure and HLA in healthy donors. The wider study: About 179 million T cells yielded over 90 million unique TCR beta sequences in earlier analysis. Study observations and caveats: The study recorded 150 to 200 TCR beta chains that were cytomegalovirus-associated. Within the data, a cluster of highly shared sequence variants was likely a sequencing artifact. The records held CMV serostatus as the only immune exposure information.

With 60 Vbeta and 13 Jbeta primers, the PCR was carried out. The table came from immunoSEQ multiplex PCR; TCRdb's copy has only in-frame clones and leaves some out. Here the sample spans approximately 76,000 clones, about 60% being singletons. In the case of this clone: What it recognizes is unknown.

The CDR3 contains 17 residues. V dropped 3 bases and J dropped 2; count of bases not matched to a gene: 10. The germline V gene has CDR1 SEHNR and CDR2 FQNEAQ (reference sequence). The chain links TRBV7-9 to TRBJ2-3, with 8 bases matching TRBD1. The sequenced sample consisted of PBMCs. The TCR was taken from a man aged 30 to 45 in good health and CMV-seropositive. The CDR3 DNA follows: TGTGCCAGCAGCTTCCTCGCTAGGACAGGGATCACAGATACGCAGTATTTT. Encoded protein: CASSFLARTGITDTQYF.